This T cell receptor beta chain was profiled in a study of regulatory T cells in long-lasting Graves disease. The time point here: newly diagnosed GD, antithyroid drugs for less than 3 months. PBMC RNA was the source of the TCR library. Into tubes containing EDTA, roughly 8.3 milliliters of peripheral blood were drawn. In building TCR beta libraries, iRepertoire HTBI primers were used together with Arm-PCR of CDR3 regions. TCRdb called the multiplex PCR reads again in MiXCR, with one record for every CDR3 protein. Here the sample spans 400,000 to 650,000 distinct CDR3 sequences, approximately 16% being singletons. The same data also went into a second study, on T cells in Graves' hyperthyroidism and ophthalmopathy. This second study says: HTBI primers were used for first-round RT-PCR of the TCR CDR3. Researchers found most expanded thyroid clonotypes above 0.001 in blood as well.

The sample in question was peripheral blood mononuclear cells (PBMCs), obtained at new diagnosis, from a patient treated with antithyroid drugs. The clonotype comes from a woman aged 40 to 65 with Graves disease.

The CDR3 DNA is TGTGCCAGCTCACCGGAGCCGGGGCCTAATTCACCCCTCCACTTT. This codes for CASSPEPGPNSPLHF. This sequence joins TRBV18 and TRBJ1-6, with D perhaps TRBD1 (5 bases). The V end lost 3 bases, the J end lost 6 bases, and 12 bases lay between the germline ends. The CDR3 length is 15 residues. In germline, CDR1 is KGHSH, CDR2 LQKENI. Full variable domain (outside the CDR3, taken from reference TRBV18 and TRBJ1-6): NAGVMQNPRHLVRRRGQEARLRCSPMKGHSHVYWYRQLPEEGLKFMVYLQKENIIDESGMPKERFSAEFPKEGPSILRIQQVVRGDSAAYFCASSPEPGPNSPLHFGNGTRLTVT.